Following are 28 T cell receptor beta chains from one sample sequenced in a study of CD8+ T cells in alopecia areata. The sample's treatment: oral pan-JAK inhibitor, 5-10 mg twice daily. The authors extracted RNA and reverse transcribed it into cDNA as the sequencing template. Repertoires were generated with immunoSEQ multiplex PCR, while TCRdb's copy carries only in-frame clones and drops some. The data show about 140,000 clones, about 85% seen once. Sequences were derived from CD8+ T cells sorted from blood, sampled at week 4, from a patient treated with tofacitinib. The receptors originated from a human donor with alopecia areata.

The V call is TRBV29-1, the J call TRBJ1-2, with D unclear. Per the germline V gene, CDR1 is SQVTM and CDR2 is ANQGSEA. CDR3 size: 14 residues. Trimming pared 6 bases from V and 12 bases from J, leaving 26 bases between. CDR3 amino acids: CSVALASSKFLHTF. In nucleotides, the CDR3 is TGCAGCGTCGCGCTGGCTTCTTCAAAGTTTCTACACACCTTC.

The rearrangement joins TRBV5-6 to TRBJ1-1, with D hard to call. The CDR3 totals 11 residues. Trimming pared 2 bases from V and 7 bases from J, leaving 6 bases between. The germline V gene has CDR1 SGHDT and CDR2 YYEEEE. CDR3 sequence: CASSFTDEAFF. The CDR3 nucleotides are TGTGCCAGCAGCTTTACAGATGAAGCTTTCTTT. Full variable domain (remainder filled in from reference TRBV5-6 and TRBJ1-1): DAGVTQSPTHLIKTRGQQVTLRCSPKSGHDTVSWYQQALGQGPQFIFQYYEEEERQRGNFPDRFSGHQFPNYSSELNVNALLLGDSALYLCASSFTDEAFFGQGTRLTVV.

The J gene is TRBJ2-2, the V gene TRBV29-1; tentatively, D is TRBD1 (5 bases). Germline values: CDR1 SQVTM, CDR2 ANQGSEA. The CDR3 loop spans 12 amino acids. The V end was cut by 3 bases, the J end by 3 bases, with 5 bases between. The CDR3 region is CSVDRDTGELFF. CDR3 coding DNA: TGCAGCGTTGACAGGGACACCGGGGAGCTGTTTTTT.

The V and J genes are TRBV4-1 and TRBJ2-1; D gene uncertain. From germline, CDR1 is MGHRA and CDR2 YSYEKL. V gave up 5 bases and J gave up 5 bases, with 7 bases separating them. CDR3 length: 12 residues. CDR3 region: CASSGRHNEQFF. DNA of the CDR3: TGCGCCAGCAGCGGACGCCACAATGAGCAGTTCTTC.

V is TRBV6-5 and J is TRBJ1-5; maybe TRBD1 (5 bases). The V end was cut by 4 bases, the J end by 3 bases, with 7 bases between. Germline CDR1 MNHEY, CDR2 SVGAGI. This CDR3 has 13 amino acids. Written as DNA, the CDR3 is TGTGCCAGCAGTTCAGGGTTCAATCAGCCCCAGCATTTT. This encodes CASSSGFNQPQHF.

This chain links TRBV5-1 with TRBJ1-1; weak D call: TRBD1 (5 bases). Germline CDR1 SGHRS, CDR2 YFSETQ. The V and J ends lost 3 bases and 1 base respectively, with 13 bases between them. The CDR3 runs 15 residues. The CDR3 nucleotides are TGCGCCAGCAGCTCCGGGGCTGGAGGGAACACTGAAGCTTTCTTT. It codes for CASSSGAGGNTEAFF. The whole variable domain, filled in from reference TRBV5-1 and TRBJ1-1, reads KAGVTQTPRYLIKTRGQQVTLSCSPISGHRSVSWYQQTPGQGLQFLFEYFSETQRNKGNFPGRFSGRQFSNSRSEMNVSTLELGDSALYLCASSSGAGGNTEAFFGQGTRLTVV.

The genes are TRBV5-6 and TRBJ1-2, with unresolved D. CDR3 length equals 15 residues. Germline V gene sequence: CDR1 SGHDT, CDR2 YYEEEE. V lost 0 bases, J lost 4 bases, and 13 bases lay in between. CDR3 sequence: CASSLGQVMGYGYTF. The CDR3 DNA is TGTGCCAGCAGCTTGGGGCAGGTGATGGGCTATGGCTACACCTTC.

The CDR3 spells CASSQAQPYNEQFF. The CDR3 DNA sequence: TGTGCCAGCAGCCAGGCCCAGCCTTACAATGAGCAGTTCTTC. The chain links TRBV14 to TRBJ2-1; D call uncertain. The CDR3 consists of 14 residues. In germline, CDR1 is SGHDN, CDR2 FVKESK. The V end lost 3 bases, the J end lost 4 bases, and 10 bases lay between the germline ends.

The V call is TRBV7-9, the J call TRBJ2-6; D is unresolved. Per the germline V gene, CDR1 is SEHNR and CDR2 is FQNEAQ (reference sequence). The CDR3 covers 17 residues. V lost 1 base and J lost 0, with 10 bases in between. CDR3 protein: CASSLGDGSSGANVLTF. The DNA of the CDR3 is TGTGCCAGCAGCTTAGGAGACGGGTCCTCTGGGGCCAACGTCCTGACTTTC.

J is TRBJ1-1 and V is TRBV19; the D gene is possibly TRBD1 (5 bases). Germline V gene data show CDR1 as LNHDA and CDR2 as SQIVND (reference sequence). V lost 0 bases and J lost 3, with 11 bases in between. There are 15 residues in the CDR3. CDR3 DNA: TGTGCCAGTAGTATAGAAGGGACTTCTTACACTGAAGCTTTCTTT. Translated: CASSIEGTSYTEAFF.

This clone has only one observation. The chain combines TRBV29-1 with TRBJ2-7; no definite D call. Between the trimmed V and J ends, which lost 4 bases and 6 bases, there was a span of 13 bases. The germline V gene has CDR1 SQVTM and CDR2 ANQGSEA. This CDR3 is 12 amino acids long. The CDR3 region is CSVGWTLPEQYF. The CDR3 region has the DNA TGCAGCGTTGGTTGGACCCTCCCCGAGCAGTACTTC.

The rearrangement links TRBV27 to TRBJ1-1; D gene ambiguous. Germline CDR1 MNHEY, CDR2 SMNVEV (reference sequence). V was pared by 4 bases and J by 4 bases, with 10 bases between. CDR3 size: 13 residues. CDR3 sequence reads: CASSSSRVTEAFF. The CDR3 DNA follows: TGTGCCAGCAGTTCTAGCCGGGTCACTGAAGCTTTCTTT.

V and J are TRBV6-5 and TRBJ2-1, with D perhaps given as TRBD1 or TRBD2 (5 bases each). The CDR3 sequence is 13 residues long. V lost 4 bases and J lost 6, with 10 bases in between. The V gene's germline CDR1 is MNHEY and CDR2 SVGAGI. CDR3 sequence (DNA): TGTGCCAGCAGTTGGGGACCATCCAATGAGCAGTTCTTC. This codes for CASSWGPSNEQFF.

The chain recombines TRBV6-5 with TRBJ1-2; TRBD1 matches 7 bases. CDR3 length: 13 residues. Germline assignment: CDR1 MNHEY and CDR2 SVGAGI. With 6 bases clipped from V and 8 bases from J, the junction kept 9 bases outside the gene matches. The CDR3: CASSQGTVGGYTF. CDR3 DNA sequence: TGTGCCAGCAGCCAAGGGACAGTCGGCGGCTACACCTTC.

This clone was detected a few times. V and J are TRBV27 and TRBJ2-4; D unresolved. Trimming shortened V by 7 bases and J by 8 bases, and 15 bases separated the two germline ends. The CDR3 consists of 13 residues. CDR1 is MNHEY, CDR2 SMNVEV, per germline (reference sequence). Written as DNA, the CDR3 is TGTGCCAGCACCTCTTTAGGGTGGGACATTCAGTACTTC. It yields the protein CASTSLGWDIQYF.

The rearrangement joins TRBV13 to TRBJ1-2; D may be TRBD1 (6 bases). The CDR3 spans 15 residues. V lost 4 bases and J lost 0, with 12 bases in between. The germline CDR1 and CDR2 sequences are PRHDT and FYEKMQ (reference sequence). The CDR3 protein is CASSSGDTANYGYTF. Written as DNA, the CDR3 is TGTGCCAGCAGCTCAGGGGACACCGCTAACTATGGCTACACCTTC.

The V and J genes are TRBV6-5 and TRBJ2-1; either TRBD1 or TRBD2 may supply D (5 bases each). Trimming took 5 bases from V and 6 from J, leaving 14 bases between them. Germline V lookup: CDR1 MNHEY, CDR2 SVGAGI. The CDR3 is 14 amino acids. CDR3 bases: TGTGCCAGCAGTCCCCCGGGGCATCTCAATGAGCAGTTCTTC. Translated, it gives CASSPPGHLNEQFF.

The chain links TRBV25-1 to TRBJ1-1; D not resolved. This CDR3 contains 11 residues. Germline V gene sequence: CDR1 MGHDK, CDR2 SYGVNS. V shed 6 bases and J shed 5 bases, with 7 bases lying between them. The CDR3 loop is CASSPGTEAFF. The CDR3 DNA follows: TGTGCCAGCAGCCCTGGTACTGAAGCTTTCTTT. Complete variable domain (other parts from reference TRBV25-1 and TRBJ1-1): EADIYQTPRYLVIGTGKKITLECSQTMGHDKMYWYQQDPGMELHLIHYSYGVNSTEKGDLSSESTVSRIRTEHFPLTLESARPSHTSQYLCASSPGTEAFFGQGTRLTVV.

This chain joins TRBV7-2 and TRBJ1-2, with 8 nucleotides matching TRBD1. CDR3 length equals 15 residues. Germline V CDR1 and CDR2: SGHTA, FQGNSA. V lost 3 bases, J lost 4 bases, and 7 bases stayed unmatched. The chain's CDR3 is CASSFQGQGSYGYTF. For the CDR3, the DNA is TGTGCCAGCAGCTTCCAAGGACAGGGCTCCTATGGCTACACCTTC.

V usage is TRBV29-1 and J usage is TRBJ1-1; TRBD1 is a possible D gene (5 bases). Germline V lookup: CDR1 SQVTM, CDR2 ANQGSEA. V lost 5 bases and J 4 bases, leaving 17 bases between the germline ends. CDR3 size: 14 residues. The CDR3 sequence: CSVIPQGTSTEAFF. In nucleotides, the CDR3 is TGCAGCGTTATCCCTCAGGGCACATCCACTGAAGCTTTCTTT.

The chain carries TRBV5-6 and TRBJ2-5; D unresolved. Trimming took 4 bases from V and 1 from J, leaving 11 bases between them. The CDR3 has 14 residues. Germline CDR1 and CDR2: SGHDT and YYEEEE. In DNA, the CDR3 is TGTGCCAGCAGCCCCACCGCGGTCCAAGAGACCCAGTACTTC. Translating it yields CASSPTAVQETQYF.

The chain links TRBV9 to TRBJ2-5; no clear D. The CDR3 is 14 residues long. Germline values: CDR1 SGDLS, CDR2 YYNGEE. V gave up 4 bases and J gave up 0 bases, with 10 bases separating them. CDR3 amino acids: CASSREEYQETQYF. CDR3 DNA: TGTGCCAGCAGCCGAGAAGAGTACCAAGAGACCCAGTACTTC.

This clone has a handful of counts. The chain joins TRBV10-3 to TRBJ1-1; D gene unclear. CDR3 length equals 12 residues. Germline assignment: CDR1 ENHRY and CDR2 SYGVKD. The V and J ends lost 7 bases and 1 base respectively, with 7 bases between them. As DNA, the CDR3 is TGTGCCATCACCTCCGGGAACACTGAAGCTTTCTTT. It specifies CAITSGNTEAFF.

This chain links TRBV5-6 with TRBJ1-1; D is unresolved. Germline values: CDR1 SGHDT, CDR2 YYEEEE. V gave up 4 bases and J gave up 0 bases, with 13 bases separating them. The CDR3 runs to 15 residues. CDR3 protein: CASSTDLYMNTEAFF. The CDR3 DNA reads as TGTGCCAGCAGCACAGACTTGTACATGAACACTGAAGCTTTCTTT.

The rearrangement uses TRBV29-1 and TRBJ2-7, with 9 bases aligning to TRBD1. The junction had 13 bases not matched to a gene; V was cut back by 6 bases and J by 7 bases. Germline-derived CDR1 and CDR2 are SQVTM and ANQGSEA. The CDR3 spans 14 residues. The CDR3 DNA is TGCAGCGTCCTGGGACAGGGAGGTTACTGGGAGCAGTACTTC. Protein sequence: CSVLGQGGYWEQYF.

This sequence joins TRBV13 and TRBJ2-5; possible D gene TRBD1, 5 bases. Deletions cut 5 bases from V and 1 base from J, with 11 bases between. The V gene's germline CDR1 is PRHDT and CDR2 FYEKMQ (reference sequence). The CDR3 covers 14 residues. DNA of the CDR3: TGTGCCAGCAGCCCGACAGCCAGCCAAGAGACCCAGTACTTC. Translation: CASSPTASQETQYF.

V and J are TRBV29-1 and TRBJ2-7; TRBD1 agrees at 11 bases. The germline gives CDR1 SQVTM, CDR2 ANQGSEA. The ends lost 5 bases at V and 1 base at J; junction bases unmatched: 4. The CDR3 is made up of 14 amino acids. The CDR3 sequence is CSVTGTGGSYEQYF. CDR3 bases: TGCAGCGTTACCGGGACAGGGGGTTCCTACGAGCAGTACTTC.

CDR3 region: CAWSGGDSAFSGNTIYF. The DNA of the CDR3 is TGTGCCTGGAGTGGTGGGGACAGTGCTTTCTCTGGAAACACCATATATTTT. The rearrangement joins TRBV30 to TRBJ1-3, with 7 nucleotides matching TRBD1. Germline CDR1 and CDR2: GTSNPN and SVGIG (reference sequence). With 1 base clipped from V and 0 bases from J, the junction kept 9 bases outside the gene matches. This CDR3 is built from 17 residues.